This T cell receptor beta chain originates from a study of cytotoxic CD8 clonotypes in ibrutinib-treated CLL. General study points: Public clonotypes, an uncommon group, contracted or remained stable on treatment. Clonality increased with ibrutinib response but returned toward baseline at progression.

CDR1 WSHSY and CDR2 SAAADI come from the germline V gene. The CDR3 length is 12 residues. V lost 6 bases to trimming and J lost 7 bases; unmatched junction nucleotides: 5. Investigators sought sequencing depths of between 1 in 200,000 and 1 in 1 million T cells. Method: immunoSEQ multiplex PCR; TCRdb's copy keeps in-frame clones and lacks some. Altogether some 290,000 clones are present, roughly 79% being singletons, with the ten largest covering 6.5% to 8.5%. Note on this clone: Antigen unknown.

The rearrangement links TRBV10-2 to TRBJ2-7; TRBD2 matches 8 bases. The TCR was taken from a human donor with chronic lymphocytic leukemia. The sample consisted of PBMCs, taken before ibrutinib treatment. CDR3 sequence (DNA): TGCGCCAGCAGCGGGGGGGCTCGGGAGCAGTACTTC. Its translation is CASSGGAREQYF.